This T cell receptor beta chain emerged from a study of cytomegalovirus exposure and HLA in healthy donors. Notes on the study in general: Later analysis showed most CMV-associated TCR beta chains appearing HLA-restricted. Further analysis was carried out later, and it showed several of the most significant clusters appearing linked to common viral pathogens.

Use of 60 Vbeta and 13 Jbeta primers characterized the PCR. The repertoire was sequenced with immunoSEQ multiplex PCR; TCRdb's copy has only in-frame clones and lacks some. The data contain about 160,000 clones, roughly 80% of them singletons. The donors gave bone marrow, and they were healthy. CDR3 length equals 12 residues. Germline V gene data show CDR1 as SGHAT and CDR2 as FQNNGV. Trimming took off 5 bases at V and 8 bases at J, with 13 bases between the two ends. Turning to this clone: Its specificity is unknown.

Sequencing input: PBMCs. The sequence was collected from a woman aged 25 to 39 in good health and CMV-seropositive. This chain links TRBV11-2 with TRBJ2-7; D may be TRBD2 (5 bases). The CDR3 here is CASSTSGGQQYF. CDR3 DNA: TGTGCCAGCAGCACCTCTGGAGGCCAGCAGTACTTC.